This is a list of T cell receptor beta chains from one sample in a study of human T cells and chemical hapten exposure. TCRdb reanalysed the RACE reads using MiXCR and keeps one entry per CDR3 protein. The sample carries a few hundred thousand distinct CDR3 sequences, about 6% recorded once. Sequencing used whole blood, obtained in connection with sensitization to the hapten diphenylcyclopropenone (DPC). Receptors were obtained from a young woman with alopecia areata. Some clones in this sample may be carry-over from other donors' samples. CDR3s include the opening cysteine and the closing phenylalanine or tryptophan. The order of the fields is J gene, D gene, V gene, clone size, CDR3 DNA, CDR3 protein. The D gene is left open where the match is weak. Clone sizes are given selectively: once, few, many, or a class where the clone is expanded.

TRBJ2-2 TRBD1 TRBV5-5 many TGTGCCAGCAGCTTGCGGGACAGGGGGAACACCGGGGAGCTGTTTTTT CASSLRDRGNTGELFF
TRBJ1-5 . TRBV4-2 many TGTGCCAGCAGCCAAGATGGGCCTTATGGAGGATCCAATCAGCCCCAGCATTTT CASSQDGPYGGSNQPQHF
TRBJ1-5 . TRBV6-4 many TGTGCCAGCAACGAACAGCCCGATAGCAATCAGCCCCAGCATTTT CASNEQPDSNQPQHF
TRBJ1-2 TRBD1 TRBV20-1 few TGCAGTGCTAGAGACGGACAGGGGGCGCGAGGCTACACCTTC CSARDGQGARGYTF
TRBJ2-3 TRBD2 TRBV4-2 . TGTGCCAGCAGCCAAGATTGGTCAGCGGGGGCCACAGATACGCAGTATTTT CASSQDWSAGATDTQYF
TRBJ2-5 . TRBV6-2/TRBV6-3 . TGTGCCAGCAGCGGGCCACGAAAAGGGGAGACCCAGTACTTC CASSGPRKGETQYF
TRBJ1-2 . TRBV6-1 few TGTGCCAGCAGTGAAGCGCAGAGTCCTATGACCCTCTACACCTTC CASSEAQSPMTLYTF
TRBJ2-5 . TRBV29-1 . TGCAGCGTTGACCCCAGTATGATCGAGACCCAGTACTTC CSVDPSMIETQYF
TRBJ2-7 . TRBV6-2/TRBV6-3 many TGTGCCAGCAGTTCGCCTACAGGACCCATCTCCTACGAGCAGTACTTC CASSSPTGPISYEQYF
TRBJ2-4 TRBD2 TRBV7-2 . TGTGCCAGCAGCACCCTAGCGGGGGGTGCTCAGTACTTC CASSTLAGGAQYF
TRBJ2-4 . TRBV5-6 . TGTGCCAGCAGCTTGGCGGGCGGGGCCAAAAACATTCAGTACTTC CASSLAGGAKNIQYF